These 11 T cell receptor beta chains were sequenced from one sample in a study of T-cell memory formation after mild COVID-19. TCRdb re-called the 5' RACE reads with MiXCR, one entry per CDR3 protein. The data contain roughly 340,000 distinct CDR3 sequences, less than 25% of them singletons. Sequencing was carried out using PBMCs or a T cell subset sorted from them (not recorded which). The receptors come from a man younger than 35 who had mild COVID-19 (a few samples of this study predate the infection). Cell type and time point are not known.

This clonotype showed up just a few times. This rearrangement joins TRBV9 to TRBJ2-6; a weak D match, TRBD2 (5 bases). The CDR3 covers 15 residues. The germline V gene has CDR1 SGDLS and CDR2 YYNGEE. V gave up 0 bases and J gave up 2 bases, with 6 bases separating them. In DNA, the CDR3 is TGTGCCAGCAGCGTAGGGAGGCCTGGGGCCAACGTCCTGACTTTC. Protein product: CASSVGRPGANVLTF. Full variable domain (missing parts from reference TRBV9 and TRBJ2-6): DSGVTQTPKHLITATGQRVTLRCSPRSGDLSVYWYQQSLDQGLQFLIQYYNGEERAKGNILERFSAQQFPDLHSELNLSSLELGDSALYFCASSVGRPGANVLTFGAGSRLTVL.

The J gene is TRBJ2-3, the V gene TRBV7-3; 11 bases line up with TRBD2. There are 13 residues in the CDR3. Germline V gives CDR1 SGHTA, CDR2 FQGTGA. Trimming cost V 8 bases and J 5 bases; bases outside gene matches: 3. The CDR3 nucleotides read TGTGCCAGCGGGCTAGCGGGGGGAGATACGCAGTATTTT. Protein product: CASGLAGGDTQYF.

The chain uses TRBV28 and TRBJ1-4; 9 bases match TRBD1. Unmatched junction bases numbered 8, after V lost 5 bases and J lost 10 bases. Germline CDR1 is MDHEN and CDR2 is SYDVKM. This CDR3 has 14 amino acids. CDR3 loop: CASSPGQGDGKLFF. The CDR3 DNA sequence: TGTGCCAGCAGTCCGGGACAGGGAGATGGAAAACTGTTTTTT.

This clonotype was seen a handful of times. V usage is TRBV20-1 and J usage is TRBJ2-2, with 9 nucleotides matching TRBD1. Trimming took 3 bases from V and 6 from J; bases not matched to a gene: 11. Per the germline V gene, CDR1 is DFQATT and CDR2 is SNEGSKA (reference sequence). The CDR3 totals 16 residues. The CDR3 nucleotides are TGCAGTGCTAGGGTGCTGGGACAGGGAAGGGCCGGGGAGCTGTTTTTT. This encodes CSARVLGQGRAGELFF.

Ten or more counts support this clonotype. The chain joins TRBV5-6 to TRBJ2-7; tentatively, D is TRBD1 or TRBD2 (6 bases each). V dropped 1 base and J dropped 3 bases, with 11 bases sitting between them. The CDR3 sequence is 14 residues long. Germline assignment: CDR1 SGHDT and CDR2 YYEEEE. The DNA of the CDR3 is TGTGCCAGCAGCTTGTGGGGGGCCATCTACGAGCAGTACTTC. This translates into CASSLWGAIYEQYF.

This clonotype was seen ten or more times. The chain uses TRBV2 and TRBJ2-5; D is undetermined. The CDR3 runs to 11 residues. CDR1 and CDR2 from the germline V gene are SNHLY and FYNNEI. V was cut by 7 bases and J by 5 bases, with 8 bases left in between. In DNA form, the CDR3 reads TGTGCCAGCATCTTCGTGGAGACCCAGTACTTC. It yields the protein CASIFVETQYF.

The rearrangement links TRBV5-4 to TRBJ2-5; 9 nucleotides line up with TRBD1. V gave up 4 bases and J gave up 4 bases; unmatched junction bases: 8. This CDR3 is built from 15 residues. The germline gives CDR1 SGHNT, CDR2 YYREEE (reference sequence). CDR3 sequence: CASSHPGTGRETQYF. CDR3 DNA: TGTGCCAGCAGCCACCCCGGGACAGGGAGAGAGACCCAGTACTTC. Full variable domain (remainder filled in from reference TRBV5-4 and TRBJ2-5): ETGVTQSPTHLIKTRGQQVTLRCSSQSGHNTVSWYQQALGQGPQFIFQYYREEENGRGNFPPRFSGLQFPNYSSELNVNALELDDSALYLCASSHPGTGRETQYFGPGTRLLVL.

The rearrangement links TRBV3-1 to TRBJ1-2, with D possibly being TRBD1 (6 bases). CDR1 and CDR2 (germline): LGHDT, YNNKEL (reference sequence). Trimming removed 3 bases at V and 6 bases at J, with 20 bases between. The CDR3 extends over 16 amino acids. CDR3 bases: TGTGCCAGCAGCCAGGATTACAGGGTTCGGATAAATGGCTACACCTTC. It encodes CASSQDYRVRINGYTF.

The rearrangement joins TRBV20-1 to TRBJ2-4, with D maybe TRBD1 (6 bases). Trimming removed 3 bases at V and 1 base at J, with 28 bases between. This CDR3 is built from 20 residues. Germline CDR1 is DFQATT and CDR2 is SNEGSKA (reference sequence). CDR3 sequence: CSASVPQDSVGSSAKNIQYF. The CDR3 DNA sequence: TGCAGTGCTAGTGTCCCTCAGGACAGTGTCGGCAGCTCCGCCAAAAACATTCAGTACTTC.

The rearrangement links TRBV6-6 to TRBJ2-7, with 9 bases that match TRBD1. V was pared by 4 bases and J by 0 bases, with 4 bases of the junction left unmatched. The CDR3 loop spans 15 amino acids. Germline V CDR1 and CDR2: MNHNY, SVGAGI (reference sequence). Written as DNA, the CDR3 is TGTGCCAGCAGTTCTAGGACAGGGGCCTCCTACGAGCAGTACTTC. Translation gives CASSSRTGASYEQYF.

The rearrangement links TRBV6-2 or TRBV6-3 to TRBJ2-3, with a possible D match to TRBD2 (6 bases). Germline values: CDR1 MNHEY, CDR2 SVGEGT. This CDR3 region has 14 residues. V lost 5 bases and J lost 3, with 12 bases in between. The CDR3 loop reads CASSHGTPTDTQYF. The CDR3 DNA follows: TGTGCCAGCAGTCACGGGACTCCGACAGATACGCAGTATTTT.